Listed below are T cell receptor beta chains from one sample, sequenced in a study of cytotoxic CD8 clonotypes in ibrutinib-treated CLL. TCRdb's copy holds only in-frame clones and misses some; the assay was immunoSEQ multiplex PCR. This sample yields 110,000 to 150,000 clones, of which approximately 80% are seen a single time; just over 5% belongs to the top ten. The source was PBMCs, collected after 24 months of ibrutinib treatment. The source of these receptors is a human donor with chronic lymphocytic leukemia. Both conserved end residues are part of each CDR3. The order of the fields is D gene, J gene, clone size, V gene, CDR3 DNA, CDR3 protein. A D gene is named only where the DNA matches it firmly. A clone size is listed for some rows: how often the clone was seen (once, few, many), or a class if it is expanded.

.	TRBJ1-2	few	TRBV7-2	TGTGCCAGCAGCCCCGGGACACTCAATGGCTATGGCTACACCTTC	CASSPGTLNGYGYTF
.	TRBJ1-2	.	TRBV11-2	TGTGCCAGCAGCCCCCAACGCCGGGGCCCGGGCTACACCTTC	CASSPQRRGPGYTF
.	TRBJ1-2	few	TRBV12-2	TGTGCAAGTCGCTTAGCTGGGACAGGGAACTATGGCTACACCTTC	CASRLAGTGNYGYTF
TRBD1	TRBJ1-2	.	TRBV2	TGTGCCAGCAGTGAATTAGCGGGCAGGGGGGGCTACACCTTC	CASSELAGRGGYTF
TRBD1	TRBJ1-1	.	TRBV5-6	TGTGCCAGCAGCTGGCAGGGGGCTGGCACTGAAGCTTTCTTT	CASSWQGAGTEAFF
TRBD1	TRBJ2-5	.	TRBV27	TGTGCCAGCAGTTGGAGGGGACAGGGGCCCGAAGGGACCCAGTACTTC	CASSWRGQGPEGTQYF
.	TRBJ2-4	.	TRBV19	TGTGCCAGTAGTTCCAGACAAGCTTCCTTAGCCAAAAACATTCAGTACTTC	CASSSRQASLAKNIQYF
.	TRBJ1-1	.	TRBV12-2	TGTGCAAGTCGCTTAGGGGGGGACAGGGTCATGAACACTGAAGCTTTCTTT	CASRLGGDRVMNTEAFF
TRBD1	TRBJ2-1	.	TRBV18	TGTGCCAGCTCACAACCGGGACAGGTGGGTGAGCAGTTCTTC	CASSQPGQVGEQFF
.	TRBJ1-2	few	TRBV27	TGTGCCAGCAGCCCCCGGACATCCTATGGCTACACCTTC	CASSPRTSYGYTF
.	TRBJ1-1	.	TRBV19	TGTGCCAGTAGTGCCCACTTCTTGATGAACACTGAAGCTTTCTTT	CASSAHFLMNTEAFF
.	TRBJ2-3	.	TRBV30	TGTGCCTGGACCCCGGGCCTAGGGGATACGCAGTATTTT	CAWTPGLGDTQYF
TRBD1	TRBJ2-7	.	TRBV9	TGTGCCAGCAGCCCCCGGACAGGCCCCTACGAGCAGTACTTC	CASSPRTGPYEQYF
TRBD2	TRBJ2-5	.	TRBV7-9	TGTGCCAGCAGCCTAGGGCTAGCGGGCGTGGGGGAGACCCAGTACTTC	CASSLGLAGVGETQYF
TRBD1	TRBJ2-7	.	TRBV19	TGTGCCAGTAGCTTCCGGACAGGGTCGGCCGAGCAGTACTTC	CASSFRTGSAEQYF
.	TRBJ2-5	.	TRBV30	TGTGCCTGGAGTGTAGGGGAGACCCAGTACTTC	CAWSVGETQYF
.	TRBJ1-2	.	TRBV28	TGTGCCAGCAGTCCCCTGGGGGGGAAAGGGAATGGCTACACCTTC	CASSPLGGKGNGYTF
.	TRBJ1-2	few	TRBV10-3	TGTGCCATCAGTGGGGGCGGATCCTACTATGGCTACACCTTC	CAISGGGSYYGYTF
.	TRBJ1-6	.	TRBV6-5	TGTGCCAGCAGTTACTCGGCAGATTATAATTCACCCCTCCACTTT	CASSYSADYNSPLHF
TRBD2	TRBJ2-7	.	TRBV5-6	TGTGCCAGCAGCCCAATGTGGGGACTAGCAGGCGGGGAGCAGTACTTC	CASSPMWGLAGGEQYF
.	TRBJ2-2	.	TRBV6-9	TGTGCCAGCAGCCTCAACCGGACCCCCCGGCGGAACACCGGGGAGCTGTTTTTT	CASSLNRTPRRNTGELFF
.	TRBJ1-1	once	TRBV28	TGTGCCAGCAGTTTAGCCCCCTCAGGGTGGAGCACTGAAGCTTTCTTT	CASSLAPSGWSTEAFF
.	TRBJ2-7	.	TRBV28	TGTGCCAGCAGTTCCCCCTGGGCAGGGTCCTACGAGCAGTACTTC	CASSSPWAGSYEQYF
.	TRBJ1-2	few	TRBV28	TGTGCCAGCAGTTTAGGCCCTTATGGCTACACCTTC	CASSLGPYGYTF
.	TRBJ2-3	.	TRBV14	TGTGCCAGCGCCAAGCAGTATTTT	CASAKQYF
TRBD2	TRBJ2-7	.	TRBV5-6	TGTGCCAGCAGCTTTGCGGGGGGGGAGCAGTACTTC	CASSFAGGEQYF
TRBD1	TRBJ1-5	few	TRBV28	TGTGCCAGCAGACTTTCGACAGGGGGCGGCAATCAGCCCCAGCATTTT	CASRLSTGGGNQPQHF
.	TRBJ1-1	.	TRBV6-1	TGTGCCAGCAGTGAAGGGTGGGCGCCCCAGGAAGCTTTCTTT	CASSEGWAPQEAFF
TRBD1	TRBJ2-2	few	TRBV6-1	TGTGCCAGCAGCGTCGGACAGGTCCGTATCGGGGAGCTGTTTTTT	CASSVGQVRIGELFF
.	TRBJ2-5	.	TRBV5-1	TGCGCCAGCAGCGTGGGGCTCTGGGCCAAAGAGACCCAGTACTTC	CASSVGLWAKETQYF
TRBD2	TRBJ2-5	many	TRBV4-2	TGTGCCAGCAGCCAAGCCCCGGGACTAGCGGCCGCCCAAGAGACCCAGTACTTC	CASSQAPGLAAAQETQYF
TRBD2	TRBJ2-3	many	TRBV11-2	TGTGCCAGCAGCTTATCGGGGGGGACAGATACGCAGTATTTT	CASSLSGGTDTQYF
.	TRBJ1-3	.	TRBV18	TGTGCCAGCTCACCAAGGGGTCCCAGTGGAAACACCATATATTTT	CASSPRGPSGNTIYF
TRBD1	TRBJ2-7	.	TRBV6-5	TGTGCCAGCAGTCGCTCGACAGGGGGCTACGAGCAGTACTTC	CASSRSTGGYEQYF
.	TRBJ1-1	.	TRBV28	TGTGCCAGCACCCTGGGGCATAGAGCTTTCTTT	CASTLGHRAFF
TRBD2	TRBJ2-3	.	TRBV7-2	TGTGCCAGCAGCAAAAGGACTAGCGGTGGCGCAGATACGCAGTATTTT	CASSKRTSGGADTQYF
.	TRBJ1-1	.	TRBV6-5	TGTGCCAGCAGCCGAGGGGGGGCGGACACTGAAGCTTTCTTT	CASSRGGADTEAFF
.	TRBJ1-1	.	TRBV5-6	TGTGCCAGCAGCTTAAACACTGAAGCTTTCTTT	CASSLNTEAFF
.	TRBJ1-5	few	TRBV9	TGTGCCAGCAGCGGCTCAGGGGAGAGGAGCAATCAGCCCCAGCATTTT	CASSGSGERSNQPQHF
TRBD1	TRBJ1-5	.	TRBV6-1	TGTGCCAGCAGTGTGTTCCCCGGGACAGGGAACCCCCGTCCCCAGCATTTT	CASSVFPGTGNPRPQHF
.	TRBJ2-5	.	TRBV28	TGTGCCAGCAGTACCCCCGACAGGAGGGCAGAGACCCAGTACTTC	CASSTPDRRAETQYF
.	TRBJ1-2	.	TRBV9	TGTGCCAGCAGCCCAATAGGTATGGGAAACTATGGCTACACCTTC	CASSPIGMGNYGYTF
TRBD1	TRBJ2-2	.	TRBV6-5	TGTGCCAGCGACAGGGGGAACACCGGGGAGCTGTTTTTT	CASDRGNTGELFF
.	TRBJ2-3	.	TRBV5-1	TGCGCCAGCAGCTTGGGGGCGGAGGGGGATGATACGCAGTATTTT	CASSLGAEGDDTQYF
.	TRBJ1-1	.	TRBV7-6	TGTGCCAGCAGCTCGATCCGGGGGAACACTGAAGCTTTCTTT	CASSSIRGNTEAFF
TRBD1	TRBJ1-4	.	TRBV7-2	TGTGCCAGCAGCCCGCGGGACAGGGGGCCTGCTTCGGAAAAACTGTTTTTT	CASSPRDRGPASEKLFF
.	TRBJ1-1	few	TRBV7-9	TGTGCCAGCAGCTTCTCGGCCGCCAACACTGAAGCTTTCTTT	CASSFSAANTEAFF
TRBD2	TRBJ2-7	.	TRBV27	TGTGCCAGCCGGGGGGGCGGGAGCTCCTACGAGCAGTACTTC	CASRGGGSSYEQYF
.	TRBJ1-5	.	TRBV18	TGTGCCAGCTCACGAGATCCCCTCCCAAATCAGCCCCAGCATTTT	CASSRDPLPNQPQHF
.	TRBJ1-5	.	TRBV18	TGTGCCAGCTCACCGACCCTGGGTCAGCCCCAGCATTTT	CASSPTLGQPQHF
.	TRBJ2-7	.	TRBV25-1	TGTGCCAGCAGTGGGGGGCAAGCCAACTACGAGCAGTACTTC	CASSGGQANYEQYF
TRBD2	TRBJ2-5	.	TRBV9	TGTGCCAGCACCCCCCGGGGGGGAGAGACCCAGTACTTC	CASTPRGGETQYF
TRBD2	TRBJ2-1	.	TRBV7-6	TGTGCCAGCAGCTTCGGACTAGACTATGAGCAGTTCTTC	CASSFGLDYEQFF
.	TRBJ2-2	.	TRBV4-2	TGTGCCAGCAGCCAAGATTTTTCGGGAAACACCGGGGAGCTGTTTTTT	CASSQDFSGNTGELFF
TRBD1	TRBJ1-2	.	TRBV7-8	TGTGCCAGCAGCTTAGCACAGGGGACCTATGGCTACACCTTC	CASSLAQGTYGYTF
.	TRBJ2-1	.	TRBV5-4	TGTGCCAGCAGCTTGAACCTAGACCCCCACAATGAGCAGTTCTTC	CASSLNLDPHNEQFF
.	TRBJ2-3	.	TRBV5-1	TGCGCCAGCAGCTTTCTCGAGGGCGCAGATACGCAGTATTTT	CASSFLEGADTQYF
.	TRBJ2-1	.	TRBV28	TGTGCCAGCAGTTTCCCCGGGAGTTCCTACAATGAGCAGTTCTTC	CASSFPGSSYNEQFF
TRBD1	TRBJ2-7	.	TRBV2	TGTGCCAGCAGGGACAGGGGGTTCGGCTACGAGCAGTACTTC	CASRDRGFGYEQYF
TRBD1	TRBJ1-4	.	TRBV4-3	TGCGCCAGCAGCCCCGGGACAGGGGATGAAAAACTGTTTTTT	CASSPGTGDEKLFF